The text below deals with one T cell receptor (beta chain). Germline assignment: CDR1 MGHRA and CDR2 YSYEKL. This CDR3 contains 14 residues. The V gene lost 0 bases and the J gene lost 8 bases, with 8 bases spanning the gap. These data originate in a study of cytomegalovirus exposure and HLA in healthy donors. Study-wide background: In a previous analysis, some 120 million unique TCR beta sequences were found from about 190 million T cells.

The PCR had 60 Vbeta and 13 Jbeta primers. Original analysis: Roughly 11 million shared chains were among the 80 million or so unique TCR beta chains that a later analysis counted. The assay was immunoSEQ multiplex PCR, and TCRdb's table has in-frame clones only and misses some. V and J calls and clone size are as listed in that table; D and trimming were resolved from the DNA. The table records 130,000 to 150,000 clones, about 80% of them present only once. The receptor comes from a woman in her twenties or thirties in good health and CMV-seronegative. The chain uses TRBV4-1 and TRBJ1-6; tentative D call: TRBD1 (6 bases). Sequences were obtained from PBMCs. The CDR3 nucleotides are TGCGCCAGCAGCCAAGAAGGGGGGGATTCACCCCTCCACTTT. Amino acid sequence: CASSQEGGDSPLHF.